This T cell receptor beta chain was recorded in a study of cytomegalovirus exposure and HLA in healthy donors. 13 Jbeta primers and 60 Vbeta primers were used for the PCR. This table comes from immunoSEQ multiplex PCR, and its TCRdb copy is limited to in-frame clones, with some not included. The table lists over 150,000 clones, around 69% of them singletons. Germline trimming cut 6 bases from V and 2 bases from J; bases unmatched to any gene: 1. This CDR3 spans 12 amino acids. Per germline, CDR1 SQVTM and CDR2 ANQGSEA. Sequencing was performed on PBMCs. The receptor's source is a woman younger than 45 in good health and CMV-seronegative. This rearrangement joins TRBV29-1 to TRBJ1-1; 9 bases are a match to TRBD1. CDR3 sequence (DNA): TGCAGCGTGGACAGGGGCAACACTGAAGCTTTCTTT. Its protein product is CSVDRGNTEAFF.